The present T cell receptor (beta chain) was sequenced within a study of response to subunit inactivated influenza vaccine. Broader study findings: T cells newly recruited by each seasonal influenza vaccination are few, the authors suggested.

The V gene end was trimmed by 4 bases and the J gene end by 5 bases; junction bases not matched to a gene: 5. This CDR3 contains 14 residues. Germline V gene data show CDR1 as SGHDN and CDR2 as FVKESK. This clonotype came up a few times. Its cognate antigen is unknown. TCRdb used MiXCR to reprocess the RT-PCR reads, holding one entry per CDR3 protein. The sample lists about 500,000 distinct CDR3 sequences; roughly 7.6% were seen once. The chain links TRBV14 to TRBJ2-5; 9 nucleotides match TRBD1. The specimen comprised PBMCs from blood, sampled around 2 years after vaccination. This receptor was obtained from a man between 50 and 69 years old who received an inactivated influenza vaccine. CDR3 bases: TGTGCCAGCAGCCTATGGACAGGGGCCGAGACCCAGTACTTC. Translated: CASSLWTGAETQYF.